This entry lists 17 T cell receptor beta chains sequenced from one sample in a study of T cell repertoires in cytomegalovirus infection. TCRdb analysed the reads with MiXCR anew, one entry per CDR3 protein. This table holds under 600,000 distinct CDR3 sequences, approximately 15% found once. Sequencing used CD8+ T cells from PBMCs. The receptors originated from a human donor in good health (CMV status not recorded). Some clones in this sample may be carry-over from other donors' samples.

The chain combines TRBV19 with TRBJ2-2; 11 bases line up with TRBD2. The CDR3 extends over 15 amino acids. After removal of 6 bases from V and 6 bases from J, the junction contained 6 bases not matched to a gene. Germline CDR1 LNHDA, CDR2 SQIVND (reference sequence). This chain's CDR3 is CASRPGLAEAGELFF. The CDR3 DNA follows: TGTGCCAGTAGACCGGGACTAGCGGAGGCCGGGGAGCTGTTTTTT.

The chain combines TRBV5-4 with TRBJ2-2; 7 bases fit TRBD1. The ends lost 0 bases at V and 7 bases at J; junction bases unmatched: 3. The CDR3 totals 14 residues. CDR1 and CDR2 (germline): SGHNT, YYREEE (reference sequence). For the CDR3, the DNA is TGTGCCAGCAGCTTGGCAGGGGGTCGCGGGGAGCTGTTTTTT. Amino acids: CASSLAGGRGELFF.

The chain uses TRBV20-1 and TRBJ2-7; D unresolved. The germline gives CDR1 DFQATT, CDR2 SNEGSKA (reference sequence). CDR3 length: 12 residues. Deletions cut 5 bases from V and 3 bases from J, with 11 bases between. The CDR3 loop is CSADGPYYEQYF. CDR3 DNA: TGCAGTGCTGACGGACCGTACTACGAGCAGTACTTC.

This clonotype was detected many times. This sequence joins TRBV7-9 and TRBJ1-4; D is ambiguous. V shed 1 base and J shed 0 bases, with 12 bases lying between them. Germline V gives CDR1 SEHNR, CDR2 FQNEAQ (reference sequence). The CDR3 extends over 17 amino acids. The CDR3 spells CASSLDLGTATNEKLFF. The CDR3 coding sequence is TGTGCCAGCAGCTTAGACCTTGGAACAGCAACTAATGAAAAACTGTTTTTT. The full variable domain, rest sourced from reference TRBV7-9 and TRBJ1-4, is DTGVSQNPRHKITKRGQNVTFRCDPISEHNRLYWYRQTLGQGPEFLTYFQNEAQLEKSRLLSDRFSAERPKGSFSTLEIQRTEQGDSAMYLCASSLDLGTATNEKLFFGSGTQLSVL.

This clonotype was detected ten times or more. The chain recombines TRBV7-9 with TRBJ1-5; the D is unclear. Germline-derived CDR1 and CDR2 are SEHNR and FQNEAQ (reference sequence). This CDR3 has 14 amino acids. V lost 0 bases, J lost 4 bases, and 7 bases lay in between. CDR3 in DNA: TGTGCCAGCAGCTTAGCCCAGATTAATCAGCCCCAGCATTTT. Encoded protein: CASSLAQINQPQHF.

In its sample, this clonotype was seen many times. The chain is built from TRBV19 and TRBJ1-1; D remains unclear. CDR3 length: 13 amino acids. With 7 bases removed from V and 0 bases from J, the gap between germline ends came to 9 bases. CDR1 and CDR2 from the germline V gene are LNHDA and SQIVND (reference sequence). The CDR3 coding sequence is TGTGCCAGTATGGGGATTATGAACACTGAAGCTTTCTTT. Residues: CASMGIMNTEAFF.

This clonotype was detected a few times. The CDR3, as DNA: TGTGCCATCACCCAGGGGACCTCCTACGAGCAGTACTTC. It specifies CAITQGTSYEQYF. The rearrangement links TRBV2 to TRBJ2-7; the D gene is possibly TRBD1 (6 bases). The ends were cut back, 10 bases at V and 0 bases at J, with 13 bases in the middle. This CDR3 is built from 13 residues. The germline gives CDR1 SNHLY, CDR2 FYNNEI.

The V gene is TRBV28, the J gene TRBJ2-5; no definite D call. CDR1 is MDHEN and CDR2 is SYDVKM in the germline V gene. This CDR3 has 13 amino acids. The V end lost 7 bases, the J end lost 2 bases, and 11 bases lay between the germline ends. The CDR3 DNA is TGTGCCAGCACCGCCGCCGGGCAAGAGACCCAGTACTTC. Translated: CASTAAGQETQYF.

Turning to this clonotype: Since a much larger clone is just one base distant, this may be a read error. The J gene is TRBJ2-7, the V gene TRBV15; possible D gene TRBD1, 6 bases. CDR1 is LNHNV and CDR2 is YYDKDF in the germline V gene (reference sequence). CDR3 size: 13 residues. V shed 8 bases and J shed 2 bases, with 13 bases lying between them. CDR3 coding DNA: TGTGCCACCGAGTACAGGGAGACCTACGAGCAGTACTTC. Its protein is CATEYRETYEQYF.

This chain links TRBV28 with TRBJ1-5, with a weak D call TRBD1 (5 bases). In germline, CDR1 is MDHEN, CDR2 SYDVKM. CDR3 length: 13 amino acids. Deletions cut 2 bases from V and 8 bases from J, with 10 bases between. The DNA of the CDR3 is TGTGCCAGCAGTTTAGAAGGGGTTGAGCCCCAGCATTTT. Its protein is CASSLEGVEPQHF.

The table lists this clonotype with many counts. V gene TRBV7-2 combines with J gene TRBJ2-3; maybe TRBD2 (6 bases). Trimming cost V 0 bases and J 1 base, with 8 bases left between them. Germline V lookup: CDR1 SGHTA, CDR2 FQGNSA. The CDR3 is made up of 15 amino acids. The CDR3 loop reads CASSLALAGTDTQYF. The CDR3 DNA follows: TGTGCCAGCAGCTTAGCACTAGCCGGCACAGATACGCAGTATTTT.

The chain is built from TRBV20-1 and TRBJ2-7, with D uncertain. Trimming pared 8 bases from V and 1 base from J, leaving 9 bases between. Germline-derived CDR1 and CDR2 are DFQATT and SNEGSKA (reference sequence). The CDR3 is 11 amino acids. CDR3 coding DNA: TGCAGTTTTATCAGTTCCTACGAGCAGTACTTC. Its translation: CSFISSYEQYF.

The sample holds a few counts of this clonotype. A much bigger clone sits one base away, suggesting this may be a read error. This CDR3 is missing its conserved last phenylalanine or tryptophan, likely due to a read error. CDR3 bases: TGTGCCAGCAGTCAAATGGGACAGGGGGTAGACTACGAGCAGTACTTA. Amino acids: CASSQMGQGVDYEQYL. J is TRBJ2-7 and V is TRBV12-3 or TRBV12-4, with 11 bases fitting TRBD1. The CDR3 spans 16 residues. With 5 bases clipped from V and 3 bases from J, the junction kept 9 bases outside the gene matches.

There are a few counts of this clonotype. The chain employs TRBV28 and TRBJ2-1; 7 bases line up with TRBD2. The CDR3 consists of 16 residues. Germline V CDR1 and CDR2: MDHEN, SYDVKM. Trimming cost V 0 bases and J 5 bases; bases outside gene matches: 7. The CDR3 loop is CASSLWIGGRDNEQFF. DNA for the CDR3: TGTGCCAGCAGTTTATGGATAGGAGGGAGGGACAATGAGCAGTTCTTC.

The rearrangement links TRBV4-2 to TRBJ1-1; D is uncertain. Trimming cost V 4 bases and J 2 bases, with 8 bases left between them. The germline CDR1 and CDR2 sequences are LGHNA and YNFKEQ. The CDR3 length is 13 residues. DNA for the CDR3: TGTGCCAGCAGCCGGGAGGGAAACACTGAAGCTTTCTTT. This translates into CASSREGNTEAFF.

In DNA, the CDR3 is TGTGCCAGCAAACGCAATGAGCAGTTCTTC. Protein product: CASKRNEQFF. The chain recombines TRBV2 with TRBJ2-1, with no clear D. V was trimmed by 7 bases and J by 6 bases, leaving 4 bases between them. The CDR3 has 10 residues. Germline assignment: CDR1 SNHLY and CDR2 FYNNEI. Combining the CDR3 with reference TRBV2 and TRBJ2-1 gives the whole variable domain EPEVTQTPSHQVTQMGQEVILRCVPISNHLYFYWYRQILGQKVEFLVSFYNNEISEKSEIFDDQFSVERPDGSNFTLKIRSTKLEDSAMYFCASKRNEQFFGPGTRLTVL.

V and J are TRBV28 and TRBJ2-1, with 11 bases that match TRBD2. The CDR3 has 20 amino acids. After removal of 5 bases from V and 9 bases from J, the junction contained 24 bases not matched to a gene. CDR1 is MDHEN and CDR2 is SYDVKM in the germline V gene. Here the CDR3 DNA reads TGTGCCAGCAGTGCGGTTCCAGGGGGCCCACTAGCGGGAGAGTATCGTGAGCAGTTCTTC. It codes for CASSAVPGGPLAGEYREQFF.